Below are 16 T cell receptor beta chains sequenced from a single sample in a study of blood T cell repertoires in COVID-19. TCRdb's table, derived via immunoSEQ multiplex PCR, lists solely in-frame clones and lacks some. Of approximately 54,000 clones listed, approximately 90% were seen once; the top ten hold roughly 3.6%. The sample taken for sequencing was peripheral blood. These receptor sequences come from a man aged 50-59 years with acute or convalescent COVID-19.

The rearrangement joins TRBV7-6 to TRBJ2-2; 8 bases match TRBD2. The germline V gene encodes CDR1 SGHVS and CDR2 FNYEAQ. This CDR3 comprises 16 residues. The trim removed 5 bases at V and 6 bases at J, leaving 11 bases unmatched. The CDR3 region has the DNA TGTGCCAGCAGCCCCGTCGCGGGAGGAGGGGCCGGGGAGCTGTTTTTT. It yields the protein CASSPVAGGGAGELFF.

V usage is TRBV12-3 or TRBV12-4 and J usage is TRBJ2-1, with a weak D call TRBD2 (6 bases). The CDR3 is 12 residues long. The V end lost 2 bases, the J end lost 11 bases, and 10 bases lay between the germline ends. For the CDR3, the DNA is TGTGCCAGCAGTTTAACTGGAGGGCAGCAGTTCTTC. The encoded protein is CASSLTGGQQFF.

The chain uses TRBV6-1 and TRBJ1-5; D uncertain. The CDR3 has 12 residues. CDR1 is MNHNS and CDR2 is SASEGT in the germline V gene. The V end was cut by 2 bases, the J end by 7 bases, with 6 bases between. CDR3 nucleotide sequence: TGTGCCAGCAGTGAACGGGAACAGCCCCAGCATTTT. Translation gives CASSEREQPQHF.

The chain joins TRBV7-2 to TRBJ1-1; D is possibly TRBD1 (6 bases). Trimming left V 2 bases short and J 5 bases short, with 21 bases between. Germline V gene lookup returns CDR1 SGHTA and CDR2 FQGNSA. CDR3 size: 17 residues. CDR3 in amino acids: CASSLRGGKATGTEAFF. DNA of the CDR3: TGTGCCAGCAGCTTAAGGGGGGGAAAAGCGACGGGAACTGAAGCTTTCTTT.

The CDR3 DNA sequence: TGCAGCGTCCCACAGGGGGGGGAGACCCAGTACTTC. Amino acid sequence: CSVPQGGETQYF. V and J are TRBV29-1 and TRBJ2-5, with TRBD1 as a possible D gene (8 bases). The CDR3 spans 12 residues. Trimming removed 6 bases at V and 5 bases at J, with 13 bases between. Germline V gene data show CDR1 as SQVTM and CDR2 as ANQGSEA.

The J gene is TRBJ1-3, the V gene TRBV10-3; 7 bases align to TRBD1. Germline values: CDR1 ENHRY, CDR2 SYGVKD. The CDR3 is 16 amino acids. This chain's CDR3 is CGKVLPNRGLGNTIYF. CDR3 coding DNA: TGTGGGAAAGTCCTCCCCAACAGGGGACTTGGAAACACCATATATTTT.

V gene TRBV18 combines with J gene TRBJ2-7; 10 bases line up with TRBD2. The ends lost 3 bases at V and 2 bases at J; junction bases unmatched: 4. In germline, CDR1 is KGHSH, CDR2 LQKENI. This CDR3 comprises 15 residues. The CDR3 spells CASSPRTSGAYEQYF. CDR3 DNA: TGTGCCAGCTCACCGCGGACTAGCGGAGCCTACGAGCAGTACTTC.

J is TRBJ2-3 and V is TRBV10-3; tentative D call: TRBD1 (5 bases). The V end was cut by 3 bases, the J end by 0 bases, with 10 bases between. The germline CDR1 and CDR2 sequences are ENHRY and SYGVKD. This CDR3 is built from 15 residues. CDR3 in DNA: TGTGCCATCAGTGAACAGGAGCCGAGCACAGATACGCAGTATTTT. Encoded protein: CAISEQEPSTDTQYF.

The gene calls are TRBV27 and TRBJ2-3, with 8 bases lining up with TRBD1. The CDR3 covers 16 residues. V trimming: 6 bases; J trimming: 3 bases; junction bases outside the gene matches: 11. Germline CDR1 is MNHEY and CDR2 is SMNVEV (reference sequence). CDR3 sequence (DNA): TGTGCCAGCAGCTCTCCCGGACAGGGTGGGACAGATACGCAGTATTTT. Translated, it gives CASSSPGQGGTDTQYF.

The chain employs TRBV13 and TRBJ2-7, with 8 positions matching TRBD2. This CDR3 is built from 16 residues. The junction had 15 bases not matched to a gene; V was cut back by 6 bases and J by 5 bases. Per germline, CDR1 PRHDT and CDR2 FYEKMQ (reference sequence). The CDR3 sequence is CASSTVRSGSINEQYF. The CDR3 bases are TGTGCCAGCAGTACTGTCCGGAGCGGGAGCATCAACGAGCAGTACTTC.

Only one count was recorded for this clone. This chain connects TRBV27 to TRBJ1-2; 9 bases map to TRBD1. The germline CDR1 and CDR2 sequences are MNHEY and SMNVEV (reference sequence). The trim removed 5 bases at V and 6 bases at J, leaving 16 bases unmatched. The CDR3 has 17 residues. CDR3 coding DNA: TGTGCCAGCAGTCTACATTGGACAGGGGCGGGTATAAATGGCTACACCTTC. The encoded protein is CASSLHWTGAGINGYTF.

The V and J genes are TRBV24-1 and TRBJ1-1; tentative D call: TRBD1 (6 bases). Germline values: CDR1 KGHDR, CDR2 SFDVKD. CDR3 length: 14 residues. Trimming cost V 7 bases and J 5 bases, with 16 bases left between them. The CDR3: CATRQGMRGTEAFF. CDR3 nucleotides: TGTGCCACCAGGCAGGGGATGAGGGGTACTGAAGCTTTCTTT.

The V gene is TRBV7-6, the J gene TRBJ2-2; 8 bases fit TRBD1. The CDR3 is 16 residues long. Trimming took 4 bases from V and 1 from J; bases not matched to a gene: 5. In germline, CDR1 is SGHVS, CDR2 FNYEAQ. The CDR3 DNA follows: TGTGCCAGCAGCTCGATCAGGGGGCGGAACACCGGGGAGCTGTTTTTT. It is translated as CASSSIRGRNTGELFF. Based on the CDR3 plus reference TRBV7-6 and TRBJ2-2, the full variable domain is GAGVSQSPRYKVTKRGQDVALRCDPISGHVSLYWYRQALGQGPEFLTYFNYEAQQDKSGLPNDRFSAERPEGSISTLTIQRTEQRDSAMYRCASSSIRGRNTGELFFGEGSRLTVL.

This chain joins TRBV3-1 (or the pseudogene TRBV3-2) and TRBJ2-7, with TRBD2 identical over 11 bases. Trimming took 1 base from V and 3 from J; bases not matched to a gene: 5. CDR1 is LGHDT and CDR2 is YNNKEL in the germline V gene (reference sequence). The CDR3 sequence is 16 residues long. The CDR3 sequence: CASSQGGLAEYYEQYF. CDR3 in DNA: TGTGCCAGCAGCCAAGGGGGACTAGCGGAATACTACGAGCAGTACTTC.

The chain has TRBV7-2 and TRBJ2-1; TRBD2 matches at 11 bases. Per germline, CDR1 SGHTA and CDR2 FQGNSA. The CDR3 loop spans 18 amino acids. Unmatched junction bases numbered 9, after V lost 5 bases and J lost 0 bases. CDR3 coding DNA: TGTGCCAGCAGCCAATGGACTAGCGGGCGCCTCTCCTACAATGAGCAGTTCTTC. Translating gives CASSQWTSGRLSYNEQFF.

The chain has TRBV20-1 and TRBJ2-3; TRBD2 aligns across 13 bases. This CDR3 spans 17 amino acids. V gave up 3 bases and J gave up 5 bases; unmatched junction bases: 11. The germline CDR1 and CDR2 sequences are DFQATT and SNEGSKA (reference sequence). Written as DNA, the CDR3 is TGCAGTGCTAGTCTTGACACCGGGACTAGCGGGGAAGATACGCAGTATTTT. Translation: CSASLDTGTSGEDTQYF.